Listed below are T cell receptor beta chains from one sample, sequenced in a study of breast tumors, draining lymph nodes, adjacent tissues. TCRdb called the multiplex PCR reads again in MiXCR, with one record for every CDR3 protein. The sample consists of about 230,000 distinct CDR3 sequences, 32% of them appearing once. Sequenced: axillary lymph node tissue. These receptors all stem from a female donor with breast cancer. Some clones in this sample may be carry-over from other donors' samples. The CDR3 runs from the conserved cysteine through the conserved F or W. The D gene is left open where the match is weak. Where a row states a size, it is once, few, many or the class of an expanded clone; other rows omit it.

D gene,clone size,J gene,V gene,CDR3 protein,CDR3 DNA
.,many,TRBJ2-7,TRBV6-1,CASSEARRGEQYF,TGTGCCAGCAGTGAAGCTCGCAGAGGCGAGCAGTACTTC
.,many,TRBJ1-2,TRBV12-3/TRBV12-4,CASSPRTELYGYTF,TGTGCCAGCAGTCCCCGGACAGAGCTCTATGGCTACACCTTC
.,.,TRBJ2-7,TRBV9,CASSSLIRSGSYEQYF,TGTGCCAGCAGCTCCCTTATCCGGAGCGGCAGCTACGAGCAGTACTTC
.,.,TRBJ2-5,TRBV19,CASSISGRETQYF,TGTGCCAGTAGTATATCCGGGCGAGAGACCCAGTACTTC
.,many,TRBJ2-5,TRBV6-1,CASRDPDLEYF,TGTGCCAGCAGGGACCCAGACCTTGAGTACTTC
.,.,TRBJ2-7,TRBV5-1,CASRSGKHYEQYF,TGCGCCAGCAGGTCCGGGAAACACTACGAGCAGTACTTC
.,many,TRBJ1-6,TRBV7-6,CASSTDSTRDNSPLHF,TGTGCCAGCAGCACCGACAGTACCCGAGATAATTCACCCCTCCACTTT
.,many,TRBJ2-1,TRBV6-5,CASSRTKIYNEQFF,TGTGCCAGCAGTAGGACAAAGATATACAATGAGCAGTTCTTC
.,many,TRBJ2-2,TRBV4-2,CASSQGLGGGTGELFF,TGTGCCAGCAGCCAAGGCCTAGGGGGTGGCACCGGGGAGCTGTTTTTT
TRBD2,few,TRBJ2-1,TRBV7-3,CASSLVSGSTGQFF,TGTGCCAGCAGCTTAGTTAGCGGGAGTACTGGGCAGTTCTTC
.,many,TRBJ2-3,TRBV9,CASSVGIGKGTDTQYF,TGTGCCAGCAGCGTAGGTATAGGGAAGGGGACAGATACGCAGTATTTT
TRBD2,many,TRBJ2-3,TRBV5-1,CASRSLGDSGRAPDTQYF,TGCGCCAGCAGGTCGCTCGGGGATAGCGGGAGGGCCCCAGATACGCAGTATTTT
.,.,TRBJ1-2,TRBV11-2,CASSLWGDGYGYTF,TGTGCCAGCAGCTTATGGGGCGATGGCTATGGCTACACCTTC
TRBD2,many,TRBJ2-1,TRBV13,CASSSQRTSGKYNEQFF,TGTGCCAGCAGCTCCCAGAGGACTAGCGGAAAATACAATGAGCAGTTCTTC
TRBD2,once,TRBJ2-3,TRBV11-3,CASSLTSGSSHEQCF,TGTGCCAGCAGCTTAACTAGCGGGAGTTCCCACGAGCAGTGTTTT
TRBD1,.,TRBJ1-4,TRBV9,CARVGQGYEKLFF,TGTGCTAGAGTGGGACAGGGGTATGAAAAACTGTTTTTT
.,many,TRBJ1-5,TRBV19,CASSIGGTLSNQPQHF,TGTGCCAGTAGTATAGGGGGCACACTTAGCAATCAGCCCCAGCATTTT
.,many,TRBJ2-7,TRBV20-1,CSARYPEQYF,TGCAGTGCTAGATATCCCGAGCAGTACTTC
TRBD2,many,TRBJ2-7,TRBV2,CASTGGLSYEQYF,TGTGCCAGCACGGGGGGACTTTCTTACGAGCAGTACTTC
.,.,TRBJ1-1,TRBV12-3/TRBV12-4,CASSFGGRGNTEAFF,TGTGCCAGCAGTTTCGGGGGGCGAGGGAACACTGAAGCTTTCTTT
TRBD1,many,TRBJ1-5,TRBV20-1,CSAPARRDRGPQPQHF,TGCAGTGCCCCAGCGAGAAGGGACAGGGGGCCCCAGCCCCAGCATTTT
.,many,TRBJ2-5,TRBV6-6,CASSYVGDQYF,TGTGCCAGCAGTTACGTTGGGGACCAGTACTTC
.,few,TRBJ1-1,TRBV18,CASSSSGALNTEAFF,TGTGCCAGCTCAAGTTCAGGGGCCCTGAACACTGAAGCTTTCTTT
TRBD2,.,TRBJ2-7,TRBV11-2,CASSPNPQGLAGGYEQYF,TGTGCCAGCAGCCCCAATCCACAGGGACTAGCGGGAGGGTACGAGCAGTACTTC
TRBD1,.,TRBJ2-2,TRBV24-1,CATSDSTGVEELFF,TGTGCCACCAGTGACAGCACAGGGGTGGAGGAGCTGTTTTTT
.,.,TRBJ2-2,TRBV20-1,CSASNQGWPLTGELFF,TGCAGTGCTTCCAATCAGGGGTGGCCCCTCACCGGGGAGCTGTTTTTT
.,many,TRBJ2-1,TRBV15,CATSPGVAKNEQFF,TGTGCCACCAGCCCCGGGGTAGCCAAAAATGAGCAGTTCTTC
TRBD2,many,TRBJ2-7,TRBV5-1,CASSLTSGRTYEQYF,TGCGCCAGCAGCTTAACTAGCGGGAGAACCTACGAGCAGTACTTC
TRBD2,many,TRBJ2-2,TRBV9,CASSPGLSPNTGELFF,TGTGCCAGCAGCCCGGGACTATCGCCGAACACCGGGGAGCTGTTTTTT
.,many,TRBJ2-4,TRBV20-1,CSARDPEAKNIQYF,TGCAGTGCTAGAGATCCAGAAGCCAAAAACATTCAGTACTTC
.,many,TRBJ2-1,TRBV19,CASSIGRNSYNEQFF,TGTGCCAGTAGTATAGGCCGGAACTCCTACAATGAGCAGTTCTTC
.,many,TRBJ2-3,TRBV7-3,CASSLSLGDTQYF,TGTGCCAGCAGCTTAAGTCTGGGAGATACGCAGTATTTT
TRBD2,many,TRBJ2-5,TRBV5-1,CASKPGGLEETQYF,TGCGCCAGCAAGCCGGGGGGACTGGAAGAGACCCAGTACTTC
.,many,TRBJ2-7,TRBV20-1,CSARLEGAYEQYF,TGCAGTGCTAGATTGGAGGGGGCCTACGAGCAGTACTTC
.,.,TRBJ1-4,TRBV12-3/TRBV12-4,CASSFGGGTEKLFF,TGTGCCAGCAGTTTTGGGGGGGGTACTGAAAAACTGTTTTTT
TRBD1,many,TRBJ2-3,TRBV2,CASNSSPGQEYTDTQYF,TGTGCCAGCAACTCATCCCCGGGACAGGAGTACACAGATACGCAGTATTTT
.,many,TRBJ2-1,TRBV19,CASREDSIGEQFF,TGTGCCAGTAGAGAGGACTCAATAGGTGAGCAGTTCTTC
TRBD1,.,TRBJ2-7,TRBV5-4,CASSLAGTGVYEQYF,TGTGCCAGCAGCTTGGCCGGGACAGGGGTGTACGAGCAGTACTTC
.,.,TRBJ1-1,TRBV15,CATSRANTEAFF,TGTGCCACCAGCAGAGCGAACACTGAAGCTTTCTTT
.,many,TRBJ2-5,TRBV7-3,CASSKTGAKETQYF,TGTGCCAGCAGCAAAACCGGGGCCAAAGAGACCCAGTACTTC
TRBD1,few,TRBJ2-7,TRBV18,CASPLERGTGAYEQYF,TGTGCCAGCCCACTAGAACGCGGGACAGGGGCCTACGAGCAGTACTTC
.,many,TRBJ2-3,TRBV27,CASSDEGYTQYF,TGTGCCAGCAGTGATGAGGGGTATACGCAGTATTTT
.,many,TRBJ2-7,TRBV11-1,CASSLRSTYEQYF,TGTGCCAGCAGCCTCCGATCGACCTACGAGCAGTACTTC
TRBD1,many,TRBJ2-5,TRBV20-1,CSARVPRGYRTQYF,TGCAGTGCTAGAGTTCCCAGGGGGTACCGGACCCAGTACTTC
TRBD1,few,TRBJ2-6,TRBV6-6,CASSHQGAGANVLTF,TGTGCCAGCAGTCATCAGGGGGCTGGGGCCAACGTCCTGACTTTC
.,many,TRBJ2-7,TRBV4-3,CASSQEWPHQNSYEQYF,TGCGCCAGCAGCCAAGAATGGCCCCATCAAAACTCCTACGAGCAGTACTTC
TRBD1,many,TRBJ1-5,TRBV19,CASSKDRGRWQPQHF,TGTGCCAGTAGCAAGGACAGGGGGAGATGGCAGCCCCAGCATTTT
TRBD2,.,TRBJ2-1,TRBV6-5,CASRPGTSGSDEQFF,TGTGCCAGCAGACCCGGGACTAGCGGGAGTGATGAGCAGTTCTTC
TRBD2,many,TRBJ2-3,TRBV9,CASSVGLAGGPSDTQYF,TGTGCCAGCAGCGTGGGACTAGCGGGAGGGCCGAGTGATACGCAGTATTTT
.,few,TRBJ2-1,TRBV27,CASRGRATGKQFF,TGTGCCAGCAGAGGGCGGGCAACGGGGAAGCAGTTCTTC
TRBD1,many,TRBJ2-7,TRBV6-5,CASRGTGESEQYF,TGTGCCAGCAGAGGGACAGGGGAGAGTGAGCAGTACTTC
TRBD2,.,TRBJ2-3,TRBV27,CASSLYRTSGSKTDTQYF,TGTGCCAGCAGTTTATATCGGACTAGCGGGAGTAAGACAGATACGCAGTATTTT
.,many,TRBJ2-3,TRBV18,CASSPGVGDTQYF,TGTGCCAGCTCCCCAGGGGTAGGAGATACGCAGTATTTT
TRBD2,many,TRBJ2-1,TRBV12-3/TRBV12-4,CASSLRLAGFSYNEQFF,TGTGCCAGCAGTTTGCGTCTAGCGGGCTTCTCCTACAATGAGCAGTTCTTC